The clone carrying this T cell receptor (beta chain) has only a few counts. This CDR3 has 15 residues. V lost 3 bases to trimming and J lost 5 bases; unmatched junction nucleotides: 6. A template switching step contributed a universal primer site, while unique molecular identifiers were present in the cDNA. One entry per CDR3 protein results from TCRdb running MiXCR on the 5' RACE reads. The sample consists of around 960,000 distinct CDR3 sequences, roughly an eighth of them appearing once. This specimen belongs to a study of identical twins. This sample was also put to use in a study of yellow fever vaccine responses in identical twins.

The chain is built from TRBV12-3 or TRBV12-4 and TRBJ1-1, with 10 bases that match TRBD1. The clonotype originates from a woman aged 18 to 35 in good health. The sequencing sample was made of PBMCs. CDR3 sequence: CASSFGDRGRTEAFF. The CDR3 DNA follows: TGTGCCAGCAGTTTTGGGGACAGGGGTAGGACTGAAGCTTTCTTT.